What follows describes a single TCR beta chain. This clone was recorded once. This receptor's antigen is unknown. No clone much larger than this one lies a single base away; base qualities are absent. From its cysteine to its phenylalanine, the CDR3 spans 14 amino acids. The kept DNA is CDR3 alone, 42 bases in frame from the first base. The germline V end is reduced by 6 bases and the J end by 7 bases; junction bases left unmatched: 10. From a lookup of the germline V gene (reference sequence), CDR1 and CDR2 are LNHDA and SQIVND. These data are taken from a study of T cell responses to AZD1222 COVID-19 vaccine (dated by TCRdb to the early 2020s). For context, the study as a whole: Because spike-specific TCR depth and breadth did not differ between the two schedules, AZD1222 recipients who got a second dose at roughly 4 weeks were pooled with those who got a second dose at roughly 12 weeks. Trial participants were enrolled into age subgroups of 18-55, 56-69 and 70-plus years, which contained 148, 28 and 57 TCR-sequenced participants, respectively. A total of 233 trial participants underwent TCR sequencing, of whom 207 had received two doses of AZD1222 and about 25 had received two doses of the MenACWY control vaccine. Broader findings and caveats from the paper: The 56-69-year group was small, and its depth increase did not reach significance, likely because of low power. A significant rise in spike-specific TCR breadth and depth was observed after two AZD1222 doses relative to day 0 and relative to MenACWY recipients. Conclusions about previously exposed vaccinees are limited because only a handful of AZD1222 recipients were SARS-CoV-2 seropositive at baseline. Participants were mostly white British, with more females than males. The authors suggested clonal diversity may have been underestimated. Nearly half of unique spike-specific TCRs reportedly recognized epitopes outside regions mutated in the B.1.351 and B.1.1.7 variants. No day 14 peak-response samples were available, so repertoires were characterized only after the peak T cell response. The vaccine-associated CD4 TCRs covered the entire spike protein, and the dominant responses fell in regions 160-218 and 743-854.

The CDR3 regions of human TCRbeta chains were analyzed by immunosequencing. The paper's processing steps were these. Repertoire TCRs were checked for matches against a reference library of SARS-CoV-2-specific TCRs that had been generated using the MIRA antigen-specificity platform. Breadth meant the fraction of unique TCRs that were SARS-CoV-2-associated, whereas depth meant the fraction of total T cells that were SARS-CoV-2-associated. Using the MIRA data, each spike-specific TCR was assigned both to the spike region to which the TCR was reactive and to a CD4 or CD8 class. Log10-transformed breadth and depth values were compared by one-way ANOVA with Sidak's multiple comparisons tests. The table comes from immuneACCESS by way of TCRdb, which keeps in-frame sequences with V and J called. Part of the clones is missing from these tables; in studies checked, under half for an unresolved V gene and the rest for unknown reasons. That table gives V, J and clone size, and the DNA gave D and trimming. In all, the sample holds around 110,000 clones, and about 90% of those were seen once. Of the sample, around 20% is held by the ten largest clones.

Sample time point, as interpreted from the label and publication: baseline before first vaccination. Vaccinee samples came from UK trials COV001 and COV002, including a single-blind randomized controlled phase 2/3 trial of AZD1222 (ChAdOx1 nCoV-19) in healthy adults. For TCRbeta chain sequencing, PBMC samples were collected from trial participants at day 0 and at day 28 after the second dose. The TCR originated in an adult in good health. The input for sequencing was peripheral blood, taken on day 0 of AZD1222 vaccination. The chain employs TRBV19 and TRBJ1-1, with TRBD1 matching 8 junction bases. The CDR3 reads CASRNQGARYEAFF. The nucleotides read TGTGCCAGTAGAAATCAGGGGGCGAGATATGAAGCTTTCTTT. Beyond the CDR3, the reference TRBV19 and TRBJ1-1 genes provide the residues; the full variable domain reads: DGGITQSPKYLFRKEGQNVTLSCEQNLNHDAMYWYRQDPGQGLRLIYYSQIVNDFQKGDIAEGYSVSREKKESFPLTVTSAQKNPTAFYLCASRNQGARYEAFFGQGTRLTVV.